Listed below are T cell receptor beta chains from one sample, sequenced in a study of Ad26.COV2.S vaccination and SARS-CoV-2 variants. Here immunoSEQ multiplex PCR was the method, and the copy in TCRdb shows in-frame clones only, minus some. The table has 250,000 or so clones, 87% seen once; the top ten hold roughly 3%. This sample comprised peripheral blood, obtained in a trial of Ad26.COV2.S vaccine versus placebo. Source of these receptors: a person between 18 and 60 years old who received the Ad26.COV2.S COVID-19 vaccine or a placebo. Both conserved end residues are part of each CDR3. Fields, in order: CDR3 protein, CDR3 DNA, V gene, clone size, J gene, D gene. The D gene is left open where the match is weak. Clone sizes are given selectively: once, few, many, or a class where the clone is expanded.

CDR3aa: CASSFWTGEQSPLHF
CDR3nt: TGTGCCAGCAGCTTCTGGACAGGGGAACAGTCACCCCTCCACTTT
v_gene: TRBV5-4
abundance: -
j_gene: TRBJ1-6
d_gene: TRBD1

CDR3aa: CASSLGQGSTDTQYF
CDR3nt: TGTGCCAGCAGCCTGGGACAGGGTAGCACAGATACGCAGTATTTT
v_gene: TRBV7-2
abundance: -
j_gene: TRBJ2-3
d_gene: TRBD1

CDR3aa: CASYSGSTEAFF
CDR3nt: TGCGCCAGTTACTCGGGTAGCACTGAAGCTTTCTTT
v_gene: TRBV5-1
abundance: -
j_gene: TRBJ1-1
d_gene: -

CDR3aa: CASTLSGLMAKNIQYF
CDR3nt: TGCGCCAGCACCCTTAGCGGCCTCATGGCCAAAAACATTCAGTACTTC
v_gene: TRBV10-2
abundance: -
j_gene: TRBJ2-4
d_gene: -

CDR3aa: CASSETGGAGYNEQFF
CDR3nt: TGTGCCAGCAGTGAAACCGGGGGGGCCGGCTACAATGAGCAGTTCTTC
v_gene: TRBV2
abundance: -
j_gene: TRBJ2-1
d_gene: TRBD2

CDR3aa: CASSHILPGDTQYF
CDR3nt: TGTGCCAGCAGCCATATACTCCCCGGAGATACGCAGTATTTT
v_gene: TRBV3-1/TRBV3-2
abundance: -
j_gene: TRBJ2-3
d_gene: -

CDR3aa: CATMQGDVNKAFF
CDR3nt: TGTGCCACCATGCAGGGGGATGTAAATAAAGCTTTCTTT
v_gene: TRBV12-3/TRBV12-4
abundance: -
j_gene: TRBJ1-1
d_gene: TRBD1

CDR3aa: CASSLISGATNTGELFF
CDR3nt: TGTGCCAGTAGCCTGATTAGCGGGGCTACGAACACCGGGGAGCTGTTTTTT
v_gene: TRBV19
abundance: -
j_gene: TRBJ2-2
d_gene: TRBD2

CDR3aa: CASSVGDRAILNYGYTF
CDR3nt: TGTGCCAGCAGCGTAGGGGACAGGGCCATCCTAAACTATGGCTACACCTTC
v_gene: TRBV9
abundance: -
j_gene: TRBJ1-2
d_gene: TRBD1

CDR3aa: CASSPPRRGETQYF
CDR3nt: TGTGCCAGCTCACCACCAAGGCGGGGGGAGACCCAGTACTTC
v_gene: TRBV18
abundance: -
j_gene: TRBJ2-5
d_gene: TRBD2

CDR3aa: CASSPLDSGNQPQHF
CDR3nt: TGTGCCAGCTCACCCTTGGACAGCGGCAATCAGCCCCAGCATTTT
v_gene: TRBV18
abundance: -
j_gene: TRBJ1-5
d_gene: -

CDR3aa: CASSQRGARDGYTF
CDR3nt: TGTGCCAGTAGTCAACGCGGGGCGCGAGATGGCTACACCTTC
v_gene: TRBV19
abundance: -
j_gene: TRBJ1-2
d_gene: -

CDR3aa: CASSLQQGPLQAFF
CDR3nt: TGTGCCAGCAGCTTGCAACAGGGACCCCTCCAAGCTTTCTTT
v_gene: TRBV7-9
abundance: -
j_gene: TRBJ1-1
d_gene: -

CDR3aa: CASKEGPSAGGYYEQYF
CDR3nt: TGTGCCAGCAAGGAGGGCCCGTCAGCGGGGGGCTACTACGAGCAGTACTTC
v_gene: TRBV27
abundance: -
j_gene: TRBJ2-7
d_gene: TRBD2

CDR3aa: CASSIALGQSYGYTF
CDR3nt: TGTGCCAGTAGTATAGCTCTCGGGCAGAGCTATGGCTACACCTTC
v_gene: TRBV19
abundance: -
j_gene: TRBJ1-2
d_gene: -

CDR3aa: CASSYKSGGGYEQFF
CDR3nt: TGTGCCAGCAGTTACAAAAGCGGAGGGGGATATGAGCAGTTCTTC
v_gene: TRBV6-5
abundance: -
j_gene: TRBJ2-1
d_gene: -

CDR3aa: CASSLEGRGYTF
CDR3nt: TGTGCCAGCAGCTTGGAGGGACGGGGCTACACCTTC
v_gene: TRBV11-1
abundance: -
j_gene: TRBJ1-2
d_gene: -

CDR3aa: CASSLLGQGRTSYNEQFF
CDR3nt: TGCGCCAGCAGCTTGCTAGGACAGGGGAGAACCTCCTACAATGAGCAGTTCTTC
v_gene: TRBV5-1
abundance: -
j_gene: TRBJ2-1
d_gene: TRBD1

CDR3aa: CASTLRERIYNEQFF
CDR3nt: TGTGCCAGCACTCTTCGGGAGCGGATCTACAATGAGCAGTTCTTC
v_gene: TRBV9
abundance: -
j_gene: TRBJ2-1
d_gene: -

CDR3aa: CSVGENYGYTF
CDR3nt: TGCAGCGTTGGGGAGAACTATGGCTACACCTTC
v_gene: TRBV29-1
abundance: few
j_gene: TRBJ1-2
d_gene: -

CDR3aa: CASRGLRTDTQYF
CDR3nt: TGTGCCAGCAGGGGGCTACGCACAGATACGCAGTATTTT
v_gene: TRBV14
abundance: -
j_gene: TRBJ2-3
d_gene: -

CDR3aa: CASSTIGRAHEQFF
CDR3nt: TGTGCCAGCAGCACGATTGGGAGGGCCCACGAGCAGTTCTTC
v_gene: TRBV7-9
abundance: -
j_gene: TRBJ2-1
d_gene: TRBD2

CDR3aa: CASSRRAPEGYTF
CDR3nt: TGTGCCAGCAGTCGCAGGGCCCCGGAAGGCTACACCTTC
v_gene: TRBV2
abundance: few
j_gene: TRBJ1-2
d_gene: -

CDR3aa: CASSTQTGLKNIQYF
CDR3nt: TGTGCCAGTAGTACCCAAACAGGGCTCAAAAACATTCAGTACTTC
v_gene: TRBV19
abundance: -
j_gene: TRBJ2-4
d_gene: -

CDR3aa: CASSPQGTAKNIQYF
CDR3nt: TGTGCCAGCTCACCACAGGGAACAGCCAAAAACATTCAGTACTTC
v_gene: TRBV18
abundance: -
j_gene: TRBJ2-4
d_gene: -

CDR3aa: CASSQTSAYPKNIQYF
CDR3nt: TGTGCCAGCAGCCAAACTAGTGCTTATCCCAAAAACATTCAGTACTTC
v_gene: TRBV14
abundance: -
j_gene: TRBJ2-4
d_gene: -

CDR3aa: CSVRSRRVDEQFF
CDR3nt: TGCAGCGTTCGCTCTCGGAGGGTTGATGAGCAGTTCTTC
v_gene: TRBV29-1
abundance: few
j_gene: TRBJ2-1
d_gene: -

CDR3aa: CAWSAGGGSPLHF
CDR3nt: TGTGCCTGGAGCGCCGGAGGTGGTTCACCCCTCCACTTT
v_gene: TRBV30
abundance: -
j_gene: TRBJ1-6
d_gene: -

CDR3aa: CATSRQGPGELFF
CDR3nt: TGTGCCACCAGTCGACAGGGTCCCGGGGAGCTGTTTTTT
v_gene: TRBV24-1
abundance: -
j_gene: TRBJ2-2
d_gene: TRBD1

CDR3aa: CASTDTRSNEQFF
CDR3nt: TGTGCCAGTACCGATACTAGGTCAAATGAGCAGTTCTTC
v_gene: TRBV19
abundance: -
j_gene: TRBJ2-1
d_gene: -

CDR3aa: CASSENQGTLHF
CDR3nt: TGTGCCAGTAGTGAAAATCAGGGTACCCTCCACTTT
v_gene: TRBV19
abundance: -
j_gene: TRBJ1-6
d_gene: -

CDR3aa: CASFSMGTHTDTQYF
CDR3nt: TGTGCCAGCTTTAGTATGGGGACACACACAGATACGCAGTATTTT
v_gene: TRBV27
abundance: -
j_gene: TRBJ2-3
d_gene: -

CDR3aa: CAISDILGEQYF
CDR3nt: TGTGCCATCAGTGATATTTTGGGCGAGCAGTACTTC
v_gene: TRBV10-3
abundance: -
j_gene: TRBJ2-7
d_gene: -

CDR3aa: CASSLVYSRGNYGYTF
CDR3nt: TGTGCCAGCAGCTTAGTTTATTCCCGGGGGAACTATGGCTACACCTTC
v_gene: TRBV7-2
abundance: -
j_gene: TRBJ1-2
d_gene: -

CDR3aa: CASSFGSWNTEAFF
CDR3nt: TGTGCCAGCAGTTTCGGGAGTTGGAACACTGAAGCTTTCTTT
v_gene: TRBV6-5
abundance: once
j_gene: TRBJ1-1
d_gene: -

CDR3aa: CASSVAGGPTGELFF
CDR3nt: TGTGCCAGCAGCGTAGCGGGGGGGCCCACCGGGGAGCTGTTTTTT
v_gene: TRBV9
abundance: -
j_gene: TRBJ2-2
d_gene: TRBD2

CDR3aa: CASSSRPGRADTQYF
CDR3nt: TGTGCCAGCAGCTCGCGTCCAGGGCGTGCAGATACGCAGTATTTT
v_gene: TRBV5-5
abundance: -
j_gene: TRBJ2-3
d_gene: -

CDR3aa: CASSDSYRREAFF
CDR3nt: TGTGCCAGCAGTGACAGCTATCGACGTGAAGCTTTCTTT
v_gene: TRBV2
abundance: few
j_gene: TRBJ1-1
d_gene: -

CDR3aa: CASSQETGLNTEAFF
CDR3nt: TGCGCCAGCAGCCAAGAGACAGGGTTGAACACTGAAGCTTTCTTT
v_gene: TRBV4-3
abundance: -
j_gene: TRBJ1-1
d_gene: TRBD1

CDR3aa: CASSERGAKNIQYF
CDR3nt: TGTGCCAGCAGCGAGCGGGGAGCCAAAAACATTCAGTACTTC
v_gene: TRBV7-9
abundance: -
j_gene: TRBJ2-4
d_gene: TRBD2

CDR3aa: CASNRGQGVYGYTF
CDR3nt: TGTGCCAGCAATCGGGGCCAGGGGGTCTATGGCTACACCTTC
v_gene: TRBV6-5
abundance: -
j_gene: TRBJ1-2
d_gene: TRBD1

CDR3aa: CASSPNVQETQYF
CDR3nt: TGTGCCAGCAGCCCAAACGTACAAGAGACCCAGTACTTC
v_gene: TRBV7-3
abundance: -
j_gene: TRBJ2-5
d_gene: -

CDR3aa: CASSRPIVGSQYF
CDR3nt: TGTGCCAGCAGTAGACCGATCGTGGGGTCCCAGTACTTC
v_gene: TRBV6-2/TRBV6-3
abundance: once
j_gene: TRBJ2-5
d_gene: -

CDR3aa: CASSSGRDTQYF
CDR3nt: TGTGCCAGCAGTTCAGGACGAGATACGCAGTATTTT
v_gene: TRBV6-5
abundance: -
j_gene: TRBJ2-3
d_gene: -

CDR3aa: CASSEGVMGSEAFF
CDR3nt: TGTGCCAGCAGTGAAGGTGTGATGGGTTCTGAAGCTTTCTTT
v_gene: TRBV6-1
abundance: -
j_gene: TRBJ1-1
d_gene: -

CDR3aa: CASSLGVLSEQYF
CDR3nt: TGTGCCAGCAGTTTGGGGGTTCTGAGCGAGCAGTACTTC
v_gene: TRBV27
abundance: few
j_gene: TRBJ2-7
d_gene: -

CDR3aa: CASRQELITYGYTF
CDR3nt: TGTGCCAGCAGGCAGGAGCTTATCACCTATGGCTACACCTTC
v_gene: TRBV5-4
abundance: -
j_gene: TRBJ1-2
d_gene: -

CDR3aa: CASTLPGELFF
CDR3nt: TGTGCCAGCACCCTCCCCGGGGAGCTGTTTTTT
v_gene: TRBV7-9
abundance: -
j_gene: TRBJ2-2
d_gene: -

CDR3aa: CATSPFGDTQYF
CDR3nt: TGTGCCACCAGCCCCTTCGGGGATACGCAGTATTTT
v_gene: TRBV15
abundance: once
j_gene: TRBJ2-3
d_gene: -

CDR3aa: CATSELAGRTDTQYF
CDR3nt: TGTGCCACCAGTGAGTTAGCGGGACGGACAGATACGCAGTATTTT
v_gene: TRBV24-1
abundance: -
j_gene: TRBJ2-3
d_gene: TRBD2

CDR3aa: CASSYSSGVPNYGYTF
CDR3nt: TGTGCCAGCAGTTACTCATCGGGAGTCCCTAACTATGGCTACACCTTC
v_gene: TRBV6-2/TRBV6-3
abundance: -
j_gene: TRBJ1-2
d_gene: -

CDR3aa: CASSLSRVMNTEAFF
CDR3nt: TGTGCCAGCAGCTTATCTAGGGTTATGAACACTGAAGCTTTCTTT
v_gene: TRBV7-9
abundance: -
j_gene: TRBJ1-1
d_gene: -

CDR3aa: CASRRSLGGEQFF
CDR3nt: TGTGCCAGCAGGCGGAGCCTAGGCGGGGAGCAGTTCTTC
v_gene: TRBV7-3
abundance: -
j_gene: TRBJ2-1
d_gene: -

CDR3aa: CASSPPPRLAGPNNEQFF
CDR3nt: TGTGCCAGCAGCCCACCCCCCCGACTAGCGGGACCAAACAATGAGCAGTTCTTC
v_gene: TRBV14
abundance: -
j_gene: TRBJ2-1
d_gene: TRBD2

CDR3aa: CASSATGLVDTQYF
CDR3nt: TGTGCCAGCAGCGCGACAGGGTTGGTAGATACGCAGTATTTT
v_gene: TRBV5-6
abundance: once
j_gene: TRBJ2-3
d_gene: TRBD1

CDR3aa: CASSLFRGAGELFF
CDR3nt: TGTGCCAGCAGCTTATTCCGGGGCGCCGGGGAGCTGTTTTTT
v_gene: TRBV7-8
abundance: -
j_gene: TRBJ2-2
d_gene: -

CDR3aa: CASSPPGTTFNEQFF
CDR3nt: TGTGCCAGCAGCCCACCCGGGACTACCTTCAATGAGCAGTTCTTC
v_gene: TRBV7-3
abundance: -
j_gene: TRBJ2-1
d_gene: TRBD2